This record covers a single T cell receptor (beta chain). Individuals selected for sequencing had exhibited CD8+CD57+ cell expansion on flow cytometry. Everyone among the patients had severe acquired aplastic anemia. According to the study, genomic DNA was the template for TCR beta VDJ and CDR3 profiling. Each CDR3 protein is one row after TCRdb ran MiXCR on the reads. Found here are fewer than 85,000 distinct CDR3 sequences, 70% of them singletons; the top ten hold 70% to 90%. Germline-derived CDR1 and CDR2 are SNHLY and FYNNEI. The CDR3 extends over 15 amino acids. Trimming removed 6 bases from V and 2 bases from J; junction bases left unmatched: 5. The entry originates in a study of CD8+CD57+ T cells in acquired aplastic anemia. Study information: Sorted CD4+ and CD8+ cells gave an average of roughly 3 ug of DNA.

The sample was sorted CD4+, CD8+, or CD8+CD57+ T cells (not recorded which) from PBMCs. This chain joins TRBV2 and TRBJ2-7; 12 bases map to TRBD2. The clonotype originates from a human donor with aplastic anemia. CDR3 DNA sequence: TGTGCCAGCAGCTACGGACTAGCGGGGACCTACGAGCAGTACTTC. It specifies CASSYGLAGTYEQYF.